These 15 T cell receptor beta chains share one sample of origin, sequenced in a study of cytomegalovirus exposure and HLA in healthy donors. It was with 60 Vbeta and 13 Jbeta primers that the PCR ran. Repertoires were generated with immunoSEQ multiplex PCR, while TCRdb's copy carries only in-frame clones and drops some. The table has 95,000 to 110,000 clones, more than 75% seen once. The sequenced sample was PBMCs. The receptor source for this set is a young woman in good health and CMV-seropositive.

The CDR3 region is CASSTTSTSGHYEQYF. The CDR3 coding sequence is TGTGCCAGTAGTACAACCTCGACTAGCGGCCACTACGAGCAGTACTTC. This rearrangement joins TRBV19 to TRBJ2-7, with 9 bases identical to TRBD2. Germline loops: CDR1 LNHDA, CDR2 SQIVND (reference sequence). The CDR3 is made up of 16 amino acids. The J segment lost 3 bases and the V segment lost 4 bases, leaving 10 bases of the junction unmatched. Full variable domain (outside the CDR3, taken from reference TRBV19 and TRBJ2-7): DGGITQSPKYLFRKEGQNVTLSCEQNLNHDAMYWYRQDPGQGLRLIYYSQIVNDFQKGDIAEGYSVSREKKESFPLTVTSAQKNPTAFYLCASSTTSTSGHYEQYFGPGTRLTVT.

J is TRBJ1-6 and V is TRBV4-1, with D perhaps matching TRBD1 (6 bases). The germline V gene has CDR1 MGHRA and CDR2 YSYEKL. Trimming pared 0 bases from V and 8 bases from J, leaving 11 bases between. This CDR3 is built from 15 residues. CDR3 in DNA: TGCGCCAGCAGCCAAGAAAACAGGGCTGATTCACCCCTCCACTTT. Translating gives CASSQENRADSPLHF.

This chain joins TRBV29-1 and TRBJ1-1; tentative D call: TRBD1 (6 bases). From germline, CDR1 is SQVTM and CDR2 ANQGSEA. The CDR3 covers 15 residues. The germline V and J ends were trimmed by 4 bases and 5 bases, with 20 bases remaining between them. CDR3 DNA: TGCAGCGTTGTGGGGGACACCAAAGGGAATACTGAAGCTTTCTTT. It translates to CSVVGDTKGNTEAFF.

V gene TRBV29-1 combines with J gene TRBJ2-7, with D perhaps TRBD1 (6 bases). V lost 7 bases and J lost 2, with 12 bases in between. The CDR3 has 12 residues. Germline CDR1 is SQVTM and CDR2 is ANQGSEA. CDR3 amino acids: CSARTEPYEQYF. DNA of the CDR3: TGCAGCGCCCGGACAGAGCCCTACGAGCAGTACTTC.

The chain couples TRBV6-5 to TRBJ1-1; D call uncertain. Germline lookup yields CDR1 MNHEY and CDR2 SVGAGI. Trimming took off 8 bases at V and 3 bases at J, with 10 bases between the two ends. This CDR3 is built from 12 residues. The CDR3 region is CASARDHTEAFF. The CDR3 DNA is TGTGCCAGCGCTCGGGATCACACTGAAGCTTTCTTT.

This sequence joins TRBV9 and TRBJ1-1, with D perhaps matching TRBD1 (6 bases). This CDR3 contains 16 residues. Germline V gene sequence: CDR1 SGDLS, CDR2 YYNGEE. The V gene lost 3 bases and the J gene lost 1 base, with 16 bases spanning the gap. CDR3 protein: CASSAASGVGNTEAFF. The CDR3 DNA reads as TGTGCCAGCAGCGCCGCGTCAGGGGTGGGGAACACTGAAGCTTTCTTT.

The chain carries TRBV5-1 and TRBJ2-1, with unresolved D. CDR1 is SGHRS, CDR2 YFSETQ, per germline. Between the trimmed V and J ends, which lost 0 bases and 2 bases, there was a span of 9 bases. The CDR3 loop spans 15 amino acids. The CDR3 DNA reads as TGCGCCAGCAGCTTGGCGGCAGCGACCTACAATGAGCAGTTCTTC. Translating it yields CASSLAAATYNEQFF. Full variable domain (remainder filled in from reference TRBV5-1 and TRBJ2-1): KAGVTQTPRYLIKTRGQQVTLSCSPISGHRSVSWYQQTPGQGLQFLFEYFSETQRNKGNFPGRFSGRQFSNSRSEMNVSTLELGDSALYLCASSLAAATYNEQFFGPGTRLTVL.

The chain employs TRBV11-3 and TRBJ2-3, with TRBD2 matching over 10 bases. Germline V gene data show CDR1 as SGHNT and CDR2 as YENEEA. Losses at the gene ends were 5 bases for V and 6 bases for J; bases not matched to a gene: 11. This CDR3 is 16 amino acids long. CDR3 sequence reads: CASSPRGLADRDTQYF. The CDR3 DNA reads TGTGCCAGCAGCCCAAGAGGACTAGCGGACCGGGATACGCAGTATTTT.

This clone has only a few counts. A far more abundant clone sits one base away, making this likely a read error. The chain carries TRBV28 and TRBJ2-3; weak D call: TRBD2 (5 bases). This CDR3 comprises 15 residues. Per the germline V gene, CDR1 is MDHEN and CDR2 is SYDVKM. This chain's CDR3 is CTSSQWERPPDTQYF. As DNA, the CDR3 is TGTACCAGCAGTCAATGGGAGCGACCCCCAGATACGCAGTATTTT.

The chain recombines TRBV6-4 with TRBJ2-3; 7 nucleotides line up with TRBD2. Germline lookup yields CDR1 MRHNA and CDR2 SNTAGT. The CDR3 is 16 amino acids. Trimming removed 4 bases from V and 3 bases from J; junction bases left unmatched: 10. The CDR3 DNA sequence: TGTGCCAGCAGTGTCAGGCCAGCGGGAAGGACAGATACGCAGTATTTT. Protein product: CASSVRPAGRTDTQYF.

V and J are TRBV2 and TRBJ1-1, with 7 positions matching TRBD1. Germline V gene lookup returns CDR1 SNHLY and CDR2 FYNNEI. The CDR3 extends over 13 amino acids. The junction had 10 bases not matched to a gene; V was cut back by 5 bases and J by 10 bases. The CDR3 DNA reads as TGTGCCAGCAGTAAGACAGGGAACTCGGCAGCTTTCTTT. Amino acids: CASSKTGNSAAFF.

The sample holds a few counts of this clone. This chain joins TRBV30 and TRBJ2-3; 9 bases fit TRBD1. Germline CDR1 GTSNPN, CDR2 SVGIG (reference sequence). CDR3 length equals 19 residues. Germline trimming cut 1 base from V and 2 bases from J; bases unmatched to any gene: 16. CDR3 region: CAWSDLINSGTGSTDTQYF. The CDR3 coding sequence is TGTGCCTGGAGTGACCTTATAAATTCGGGGACAGGGTCCACAGATACGCAGTATTTT.

This sequence joins TRBV27 and TRBJ1-5, with 7 positions matching TRBD1. J gave up 0 bases and V 5 bases, and 4 bases lay outside the gene matches. CDR1 and CDR2 from the germline V gene are MNHEY and SMNVEV (reference sequence). The CDR3 sequence is 15 residues long. The CDR3 nucleotides are TGTGCCAGCAGTCTGACAGGGTTTAGCAATCAGCCCCAGCATTTT. Encoded protein: CASSLTGFSNQPQHF.

In its sample, this clone was seen once. V is TRBV27 and J is TRBJ2-7; unclear D gene. V gave up 4 bases and J gave up 3 bases, with 7 bases separating them. The CDR3 loop spans 12 amino acids. CDR1 MNHEY and CDR2 SMNVEV come from the germline V gene (reference sequence). The CDR3 region has the DNA TGTGCCAGCAGTTCCCCTAGCTACGAGCAGTACTTC. Its protein product is CASSSPSYEQYF.

The chain uses TRBV28 and TRBJ1-1, with D unresolved. Per the germline V gene, CDR1 is MDHEN and CDR2 is SYDVKM. Trimming pared 1 base from V and 5 bases from J, leaving 8 bases between. CDR3 length equals 13 residues. CDR3 amino acids: CASSLYPGTEAFF. DNA for the CDR3: TGTGCCAGCAGTTTATACCCGGGGACTGAAGCTTTCTTT.